Shown below are 32 T cell receptor beta chains from a single sample sequenced in a study of blood T cell repertoires in COVID-19. Profiled with immunoSEQ multiplex PCR; TCRdb holds only in-frame clones, not every one. The table records under 200,000 clones, roughly 71% of them present only once. Input material: peripheral blood. The receptors come from an elderly woman with acute or convalescent COVID-19.

The J gene is TRBJ1-1, the V gene TRBV7-2; D remains unclear. Per the germline V gene, CDR1 is SGHTA and CDR2 is FQGNSA. Trimming cost V 1 base and J 1 base, with 7 bases left between them. CDR3 size: 14 residues. As DNA, the CDR3 is TGTGCCAGCAGCTTAGGAGGAAGGAACACTGAAGCTTTCTTT. It codes for CASSLGGRNTEAFF.

The chain couples TRBV2 to TRBJ1-4; the D is unclear. Per the germline V gene, CDR1 is SNHLY and CDR2 is FYNNEI. V lost 6 bases, J lost 5 bases, and 7 bases lay in between. This CDR3 comprises 12 residues. This CDR3 reads CASRTLNEKLFF. The DNA of the CDR3 is TGTGCCAGCAGGACTCTCAATGAAAAACTGTTTTTT.

The chain couples TRBV5-1 to TRBJ2-7, with D tentatively TRBD1 (6 bases). Germline CDR1 reads SGHRS; CDR2 reads YFSETQ. The CDR3 has 14 residues. Trimming removed 1 base from V and 0 bases from J, with 8 bases in between. The CDR3 loop reads CASSLLDSSYEQYF. CDR3 nucleotide sequence: TGCGCCAGCAGCTTGCTGGACAGCTCCTACGAGCAGTACTTC. The whole variable domain, filled in from reference TRBV5-1 and TRBJ2-7, reads KAGVTQTPRYLIKTRGQQVTLSCSPISGHRSVSWYQQTPGQGLQFLFEYFSETQRNKGNFPGRFSGRQFSNSRSEMNVSTLELGDSALYLCASSLLDSSYEQYFGPGTRLTVT.

This clone appeared a few times. The CDR3 DNA follows: TGTGCCAGCAGCTTGAGGGCAGGGGGTGTCTATGGCTACACCTTC. This encodes CASSLRAGGVYGYTF. V gene TRBV5-6 combines with J gene TRBJ1-2; TRBD1 matches 7 bases. CDR3 length equals 15 residues. Germline V gene lookup returns CDR1 SGHDT and CDR2 YYEEEE. The V gene end was trimmed by 1 base and the J gene end by 4 bases; junction bases not matched to a gene: 7.

The chain uses TRBV7-9 and TRBJ1-1, with D unclear. Germline loops: CDR1 SEHNR, CDR2 FQNEAQ (reference sequence). V was clipped by 2 bases and J by 5 bases, with 15 bases between them. The CDR3 consists of 15 residues. The CDR3 loop is CASSLWIQEETEAFF. The CDR3 DNA reads as TGTGCCAGCAGCTTATGGATCCAGGAGGAAACTGAAGCTTTCTTT.

This clone was counted only a few times. The chain recombines TRBV4-1 with TRBJ2-6; D is perhaps TRBD1 (6 bases). CDR1 is MGHRA, CDR2 YSYEKL, per germline. The CDR3 loop spans 18 amino acids. V was shortened by 0 bases and J by 2 bases, with 14 bases between the two germline ends. The CDR3 loop reads CASSQDQGPGAGANVLTF. CDR3 coding DNA: TGCGCCAGCAGCCAAGATCAGGGACCAGGGGCTGGGGCCAACGTCCTGACTTTC.

The rearrangement uses TRBV2 and TRBJ1-2; D is uncertain. This CDR3 is 12 amino acids long. Between the trimmed V and J ends, which lost 0 bases and 8 bases, there was a span of 7 bases. The germline gives CDR1 SNHLY, CDR2 FYNNEI. The CDR3 sequence: CASSEAGEGYTF. The CDR3 region has the DNA TGTGCCAGCAGTGAAGCCGGGGAAGGCTACACCTTC. The variable domain in full, completed from reference TRBV2 and TRBJ1-2, reads EPEVTQTPSHQVTQMGQEVILRCVPISNHLYFYWYRQILGQKVEFLVSFYNNEISEKSEIFDDQFSVERPDGSNFTLKIRSTKLEDSAMYFCASSEAGEGYTFGSGTRLTVV.

This chain joins TRBV7-2 and TRBJ2-1, with TRBD2 identical over 9 bases. The CDR3 is 17 residues long. The J segment lost 6 bases and the V segment lost 6 bases, leaving 15 bases of the junction unmatched. Per germline, CDR1 SGHTA and CDR2 FQGNSA. CDR3 sequence (DNA): TGTGCCAGCAGACGAAGACTAGCGGCCCTGGGGCTCAATGAGCAGTTCTTC. It is translated as CASRRRLAALGLNEQFF.

The chain links TRBV7-9 to TRBJ1-6; possibly TRBD1 for D (5 bases). The germline V and J ends were trimmed by 1 base and 6 bases, with 7 bases remaining between them. The CDR3 is 14 residues long. Per the germline V gene, CDR1 is SEHNR and CDR2 is FQNEAQ (reference sequence). CDR3 amino acids: CASSLGQSNSPLHF. The CDR3, as DNA: TGTGCCAGCAGCTTAGGACAGAGTAATTCACCCCTCCACTTT.

The chain joins TRBV27 to TRBJ2-7; TRBD2 aligns across 8 bases. The V segment lost 5 bases and the J segment 7 bases; nucleotides outside the gene matches: 13. Germline CDR1 reads MNHEY; CDR2 reads SMNVEV (reference sequence). This CDR3 comprises 15 residues. The CDR3 protein is CASSPTSAGGGEQYF. CDR3 coding DNA: TGTGCCAGCAGTCCTACTAGCGCGGGAGGAGGTGAGCAGTACTTC.

This clone was counted a few times. V and J are TRBV6-5 and TRBJ1-3, with D perhaps matching TRBD1 (5 bases). Germline-derived CDR1 and CDR2 are MNHEY and SVGAGI. V lost 2 bases and J lost 4, with 12 bases in between. This CDR3 comprises 15 residues. The CDR3 loop is CASSYGLGVGNTIYF. The CDR3, as DNA: TGTGCCAGCAGTTACGGGTTAGGGGTCGGAAACACCATATATTTT.

In its sample, this clone was seen a few times. This chain connects TRBV6-2 or TRBV6-3 to TRBJ2-7, with 7 bases matching TRBD2. CDR1 and CDR2 from the germline V gene are MNHEY and SVGEGT. J lost 3 bases, V lost 6 bases, and 8 bases had no gene match. The length of the CDR3 is 14 residues. The CDR3 nucleotides read TGTGCCAGCAGCCTACTAGCGATGATCTACGAGCAGTACTTC. It translates to CASSLLAMIYEQYF.

For the CDR3, the DNA is TGTGCCAGTAGTATGGGGCAGATTGAAGCTTTCTTT. This translates into CASSMGQIEAFF. The rearrangement joins TRBV19 to TRBJ1-1; maybe TRBD1 (5 bases). Germline V lookup: CDR1 LNHDA, CDR2 SQIVND (reference sequence). The CDR3 runs 12 residues. Between the trimmed V and J ends, which lost 3 bases and 7 bases, there was a span of 9 bases.

This clone was counted between two and nine times. This chain joins TRBV6-5 and TRBJ1-5; 7 nucleotides line up with TRBD1. V was pared by 0 bases and J by 4 bases, with 3 bases of the junction left unmatched. Germline values: CDR1 MNHEY, CDR2 SVGAGI. The CDR3 is 15 amino acids. The CDR3 coding sequence is TGTGCCAGCAGTTACTCGAGGACAGGAAATCAGCCCCAGCATTTT. Amino acid sequence: CASSYSRTGNQPQHF.

J is TRBJ2-5 and V is TRBV7-3; 8 positions match TRBD2. The CDR3 loop spans 14 amino acids. Germline CDR1 is SGHTA and CDR2 is FQGTGA. Trimming removed 6 bases from V and 5 bases from J; junction bases left unmatched: 8. The CDR3 region is CASSLAGGTETQYF. The DNA of the CDR3 is TGTGCCAGCAGTTTGGCGGGGGGTACGGAGACCCAGTACTTC.

This chain links TRBV7-8 with TRBJ2-1; the D gene is possibly TRBD1 (6 bases). This CDR3 has 16 residues. In germline, CDR1 is SGHVS, CDR2 FQNEAQ. V gave up 1 base and J gave up 4 bases, with 14 bases separating them. The CDR3 reads CASSLGQVLLYNEQFF. The CDR3 DNA follows: TGTGCCAGCAGCTTAGGACAGGTCTTACTTTACAATGAGCAGTTCTTC.

The chain links TRBV6-5 to TRBJ1-4; a weak D match, TRBD1 (5 bases). The V gene's germline CDR1 is MNHEY and CDR2 SVGAGI. The CDR3 has 15 residues. The V end was cut by 0 bases, the J end by 8 bases, with 13 bases between. The CDR3: CASSYSNRGGEKLFF. The CDR3 DNA reads as TGTGCCAGCAGTTACTCGAATAGGGGTGGGGAAAAACTGTTTTTT.

This chain joins TRBV19 and TRBJ1-1; D gene ambiguous. The V end lost 9 bases, the J end lost 5 bases, and 16 bases lay between the germline ends. Germline V gives CDR1 LNHDA, CDR2 SQIVND (reference sequence). CDR3 length equals 13 residues. In DNA form, the CDR3 reads TGTGCCAGCTCCGAAGGCGCTAGGACTGAAGCTTTCTTT. It codes for CASSEGARTEAFF.

The rearrangement links TRBV3-1 (or the pseudogene TRBV3-2) to TRBJ2-7, with 9 nucleotides matching TRBD2. The CDR3 has 14 residues. V lost 4 bases and J lost 7; bases outside the gene matches: 8. Germline loops: CDR1 LGHDT, CDR2 YNNKEL (reference sequence). The CDR3 coding sequence is TGTGCCAGCAGCCGATTAGCGGGAGATCGTGAGCAGTACTTC. Protein: CASSRLAGDREQYF.

The rearrangement links TRBV6-5 to TRBJ1-2; no clear D. The V gene's germline CDR1 is MNHEY and CDR2 SVGAGI. The germline V and J ends were trimmed by 7 bases and 13 bases, with 22 bases remaining between them. This CDR3 comprises 13 residues. CDR3: CASTMGDYSHLTF. The CDR3 region has the DNA TGTGCCAGCACCATGGGAGACTACAGCCATCTCACCTTC.

V usage is TRBV7-9 and J usage is TRBJ1-3, with no clear D. V was pared by 0 bases and J by 0 bases, with 3 bases between. Germline CDR1 and CDR2: SEHNR and FQNEAQ (reference sequence). This CDR3 has 14 amino acids. The CDR3 DNA is TGTGCCAGCAGCTTAGCCGGCTCTGGAAACACCATATATTTT. It specifies CASSLAGSGNTIYF. Using reference TRBV7-9 and TRBJ1-3 for the parts outside the CDR3, the full variable domain is DTGVSQNPRHKITKRGQNVTFRCDPISEHNRLYWYRQTLGQGPEFLTYFQNEAQLEKSRLLSDRFSAERPKGSFSTLEIQRTEQGDSAMYLCASSLAGSGNTIYFGEGSWLTVV.

The chain employs TRBV6-5 and TRBJ1-1, with D hard to call. Germline V lookup: CDR1 MNHEY, CDR2 SVGAGI. V shed 1 base and J shed 1 base, with 13 bases lying between them. This CDR3 is 16 amino acids long. DNA for the CDR3: TGTGCCAGCAGTTACTACTCGAGTACTGGGAACACTGAAGCTTTCTTT. Protein sequence: CASSYYSSTGNTEAFF.

This chain joins TRBV9 and TRBJ1-1; no firm D call. Between the trimmed V and J ends, which lost 0 bases and 0 bases, there was a span of 6 bases. The CDR3 is 14 residues long. CDR1 is SGDLS, CDR2 YYNGEE, per germline. CDR3 amino acids: CASSVVGVNTEAFF. The DNA of the CDR3 is TGTGCCAGCAGCGTAGTGGGAGTGAACACTGAAGCTTTCTTT.

The V and J genes are TRBV5-1 and TRBJ2-5; D perhaps matches TRBD1 (7 bases). Trimming took off 6 bases at V and 5 bases at J, with 26 bases between the two ends. Germline-derived CDR1 and CDR2 are SGHRS and YFSETQ. The CDR3 consists of 17 residues. The CDR3 is CASNPSLFGGGAETQYF. The CDR3 coding sequence is TGCGCCAGCAACCCCTCCCTGTTCGGAGGGGGCGCTGAGACCCAGTACTTC.

The gene calls are TRBV28 and TRBJ1-1; tentatively, D is TRBD1 (5 bases). Trimming left V 9 bases short and J 2 bases short, with 25 bases between. Germline CDR1 is MDHEN and CDR2 is SYDVKM. The CDR3 sequence is 17 residues long. The CDR3 reads CASPKAGTSGANTEAFF. CDR3 bases: TGTGCCAGTCCCAAGGCCGGGACTAGTGGGGCCAACACTGAAGCTTTCTTT. Full variable domain (rest looked up from reference TRBV28 and TRBJ1-1): DVKVTQSSRYLVKRTGEKVFLECVQDMDHENMFWYRQDPGLGLRLIYFSYDVKMKEKGDIPEGYSVSREKKERFSLILESASTNQTSMYLCASPKAGTSGANTEAFFGQGTRLTVV.

The chain couples TRBV20-1 to TRBJ2-1; tentative D call: TRBD1 (6 bases). Trimming stripped 5 bases from V and 7 bases from J, with 9 bases between. The CDR3 has 11 amino acids. Germline assignment: CDR1 DFQATT and CDR2 SNEGSKA (reference sequence). The CDR3: CSASGQNEQFF. The DNA of the CDR3 is TGCAGTGCTTCTGGACAGAATGAGCAGTTCTTC.

The chain combines TRBV5-1 with TRBJ1-2; 8 bases line up with TRBD1. After removal of 3 bases from V and 8 bases from J, the junction contained 18 bases not matched to a gene. The length of the CDR3 is 17 residues. Germline V gene lookup returns CDR1 SGHRS and CDR2 YFSETQ. The CDR3 reads CASSSFGSSGGNGGYTF. The CDR3 DNA sequence: TGCGCCAGCAGCTCTTTTGGCTCCTCAGGGGGCAACGGCGGCTACACCTTC. The variable domain in full, completed from reference TRBV5-1 and TRBJ1-2, reads KAGVTQTPRYLIKTRGQQVTLSCSPISGHRSVSWYQQTPGQGLQFLFEYFSETQRNKGNFPGRFSGRQFSNSRSEMNVSTLELGDSALYLCASSSFGSSGGNGGYTFGSGTRLTVV.

This chain joins TRBV6-5 and TRBJ2-1, with 7 bases aligning to TRBD1. The CDR3 extends over 14 amino acids. The trim removed 6 bases at V and 4 bases at J, leaving 6 bases unmatched. In germline, CDR1 is MNHEY, CDR2 SVGAGI. The CDR3 loop reads CASRMGQMYNEQFF. CDR3 bases: TGTGCCAGCAGGATGGGACAGATGTACAATGAGCAGTTCTTC.

The genes are TRBV4-3 and TRBJ1-2; 7 bases are shared with TRBD1. The CDR3 loop spans 15 amino acids. In germline, CDR1 is LGHNA, CDR2 YSLEER. Trimming cost V 3 bases and J 3 bases; bases outside gene matches: 7. CDR3 amino acids: CASSQADRLYYGYTF. CDR3 coding DNA: TGCGCCAGCAGCCAGGCGGACAGGCTTTACTATGGCTACACCTTC.

V and J are TRBV24-1 and TRBJ2-3, with 16 bases matching TRBD2. CDR1 KGHDR and CDR2 SFDVKD come from the germline V gene. V dropped 0 bases and J dropped 3; count of bases not matched to a gene: 5. This CDR3 spans 19 amino acids. CDR3 sequence: CATSDLQGTSGRGTDTQYF. CDR3 DNA: TGTGCCACCAGTGATTTGCAGGGGACTAGCGGGAGGGGGACAGATACGCAGTATTTT.

This chain connects TRBV5-6 to TRBJ1-2, with 8 bases fitting TRBD1. Germline V gives CDR1 SGHDT, CDR2 YYEEEE. The CDR3 sequence is 15 residues long. Losses at the gene ends were 0 bases for V and 7 bases for J; bases not matched to a gene: 8. The CDR3 is CASSLVGSGGGGYTF. CDR3 nucleotide sequence: TGTGCCAGCAGCTTGGTTGGGTCAGGGGGCGGTGGCTACACCTTC.

This sequence joins TRBV12-5 and TRBJ2-4; 14 bases map to TRBD2. The CDR3 runs 21 residues. CDR1 and CDR2 (germline): LGHNT, FRNRAP. V was clipped by 2 bases and J by 0 bases; unmatched bases: 12. CDR3 sequence: CASGLTTGTSGSLLAKNIQYF. For the CDR3, the DNA is TGTGCTAGTGGTTTGACCACAGGGACTAGCGGGAGTTTGCTAGCCAAAAACATTCAGTACTTC.